One and the same sample provided the 27 T cell receptor beta chains below, sequenced in a study of CD4 T cells in relation to SARS-CoV-2 and coronaviruses (dated by TCRdb to the early 2020s). CD4+ T cells from unexposed donors were collected before the COVID-19 pandemic (2011-2018). Following 10 days of culture, the EasySep CD4+ T cell isolation kit was used to isolate CD4+ T cells. Their antigens remain unidentified. The library was obtained by the immunoSEQ multiplex PCR assay. Entries here come from immuneACCESS through TCRdb and include only in-frame sequences with V and J called. Some clones fail to appear in such tables; in the studies checked, an unresolved V gene covers under half of the shortfall, and the cause of the remainder is unknown. Here the sample has roughly 16,000 clones; around 77% occur a single time. 9.7% of the sample is in the top ten clones. The sequencing sample was made of CD4+ T cells from PBMCs, cultured in vitro. These receptors all stem from a human donor in good health.

This clone was seen a single time. The V and J genes are TRBV10-2 and TRBJ1-1, with 7 bases fitting TRBD1. With V trimmed by 6 bases and J by 1 base, 5 bases remained unmatched. The CDR3 is 14 residues long. Germline assignment: CDR1 WSHSY and CDR2 SAAADI. The DNA of the CDR3 is TGCGCCAGCAGCGGGGACAGATCGAACACTGAAGCTTTCTTT. This codes for CASSGDRSNTEAFF.

This clone occurred once. The chain joins TRBV12-1 to TRBJ2-5; the table's TRBD2 call for D was not verified on the DNA. TRBV12-1 is flagged as a pseudogene. This CDR3 has 17 residues. DNA of the CDR3: TGTGCCAGCAGTCCGGGGGAGGAGGGATCCAACGAAGAGACCCAGTACTTC. Translated, it gives CASSPGEEGSNEETQYF.

The genes are TRBV12-3 or TRBV12-4 and TRBJ1-2; 7 nucleotides agree with TRBD1. The CDR3 totals 13 residues. With 5 bases clipped from V and 8 bases from J, the junction kept 8 bases outside the gene matches. CDR3 residues: CASSKNRGWGYTF. The CDR3 DNA follows: TGTGCCAGCAGTAAAAACAGGGGTTGGGGCTACACCTTC.

This sequence joins TRBV30 and TRBJ1-3, with D tentatively TRBD1 (5 bases). The CDR3 spans 14 residues. Per the germline V gene, CDR1 is GTSNPN and CDR2 is SVGIG (reference sequence). V lost 2 bases to trimming and J lost 4 bases, with 12 bases between them. CDR3 in DNA: TGTGCCTGGAGTCCACCGACAGCCGGAAACACCATATATTTT. Translation gives CAWSPPTAGNTIYF.

This chain connects TRBV7-3 to TRBJ2-3; the D gene is possibly TRBD1 (5 bases). V was trimmed by 1 base and J by 3 bases, leaving 17 bases between them. This CDR3 is 17 amino acids long. Per the germline V gene, CDR1 is SGHTA and CDR2 is FQGTGA. The CDR3 loop is CASSLRRRQGRTDTQYF. DNA of the CDR3: TGTGCCAGCAGCTTAAGGCGGCGCCAGGGAAGGACAGATACGCAGTATTTT.

For the CDR3, the DNA is TGTGCCACCAGTGCCTCGGTTTCGGGCCACGGGGAGCTGTTTTTT. It encodes CATSASVSGHGELFF. The J gene is TRBJ2-2, the V gene TRBV24-1; D is unclear. Germline values: CDR1 KGHDR, CDR2 SFDVKD. Trimming pared 5 bases from V and 7 bases from J, leaving 16 bases between. CDR3 length: 15 residues.

This clone showed up just once. The chain has TRBV28 and TRBJ1-5; perhaps TRBD1 as D (5 bases). Deletions cut 10 bases from V and 3 bases from J, with 16 bases between. This CDR3 region has 14 residues. Germline loops: CDR1 MDHEN, CDR2 SYDVKM. In DNA, the CDR3 is TGTGCCACCCCCGGGGGGGGTCCCAATCAGCCCCAGCATTTT. This sequence encodes CATPGGGPNQPQHF.

The rearrangement links TRBV11-2 to TRBJ2-2; D is uncertain. Germline V gives CDR1 SGHAT, CDR2 FQNNGV. The CDR3 totals 13 residues. The V end was cut by 2 bases, the J end by 5 bases, with 6 bases between. The CDR3 DNA sequence: TGTGCCAGCAGCTTATTTGGAACCGGGGAGCTGTTTTTT. Encoded protein: CASSLFGTGELFF.

This clone was seen a few times. The V and J genes are TRBV27 and TRBJ2-1; 7 bases are shared with TRBD1. The CDR3 runs to 12 residues. With V trimmed by 10 bases and J by 7 bases, 7 bases remained unmatched. Germline V lookup: CDR1 MNHEY, CDR2 SMNVEV (reference sequence). CDR3 sequence (DNA): TGTGCCACCTTGGACAGGCTGAATGAGCAGTTCTTC. Translating it yields CATLDRLNEQFF.

The chain is built from TRBV11-2 and TRBJ2-3, with D maybe TRBD2 (5 bases). Germline CDR1 SGHAT, CDR2 FQNNGV. The CDR3 spans 15 residues. Trimming stripped 1 base from V and 2 bases from J, with 10 bases between. The CDR3 DNA is TGTGCCAGCAGCTTAGGTAGCCGGGACACAGATACGCAGTATTTT. It codes for CASSLGSRDTDTQYF.

V gene TRBV5-4 combines with J gene TRBJ2-3; D gene unclear. Germline V CDR1 and CDR2: SGHNT, YYREEE (reference sequence). V lost 3 bases and J lost 6, with 11 bases in between. This CDR3 is built from 13 residues. The CDR3 DNA sequence: TGTGCCAGCAGCTCCGGGCCTGATGATACGCAGTATTTT. Amino acid sequence: CASSSGPDDTQYF.

V gene TRBV19 combines with J gene TRBJ2-7, with D possibly being TRBD1 or TRBD2 (6 bases each). The CDR3 is 11 residues long. Trimming removed 8 bases from V and 7 bases from J, with 12 bases in between. The germline V gene has CDR1 LNHDA and CDR2 SQIVND (reference sequence). CDR3 sequence (DNA): TGTGCCAGTCGGAGGGGGAATGAGCAGTACTTC. Protein: CASRRGNEQYF.

This clone has a handful of counts. V gene TRBV12-5 combines with J gene TRBJ2-7; TRBD1 matches 10 bases. In germline, CDR1 is LGHNT, CDR2 FRNRAP. The V and J ends lost 5 bases and 2 bases, in that order; junction bases with no gene match: 18. The CDR3 has 19 residues. CDR3 nucleotides: TGTGCTAGTGGTCCCATCCGGACAGGGGGGCCTAACACAACCTACGAGCAGTACTTC. Encoded protein: CASGPIRTGGPNTTYEQYF.

The genes are TRBV7-3 and TRBJ2-1; D gene ambiguous. This CDR3 is 14 amino acids long. CDR1 is SGHTA, CDR2 FQGTGA, per germline. The germline V and J ends were trimmed by 1 base and 5 bases, with 9 bases remaining between them. The CDR3 is CASSLRAINNEQFF. CDR3 coding DNA: TGTGCCAGCAGCTTAAGAGCCATAAACAATGAGCAGTTCTTC. Combining the CDR3 with reference TRBV7-3 and TRBJ2-1 gives the whole variable domain GAGVSQTPSNKVTEKGKYVELRCDPISGHTALYWYRQSLGQGPEFLIYFQGTGAADDSGLPNDRFFAVRPEGSVSTLKIQRTERGDSAVYLCASSLRAINNEQFFGPGTRLTVL.

This sequence joins TRBV7-9 and TRBJ2-3; 8 positions match TRBD2. V dropped 2 bases and J dropped 4; count of bases not matched to a gene: 11. Germline V lookup: CDR1 SEHNR, CDR2 FQNEAQ (reference sequence). The CDR3 loop spans 17 amino acids. CDR3: CASSLTSGRSASDTQYF. CDR3 in DNA: TGTGCCAGCAGCTTAACTAGCGGAAGGTCGGCGTCAGATACGCAGTATTTT.

The chain has TRBV18 and TRBJ1-4; TRBD1 agrees at 11 bases. The CDR3 has 17 amino acids. Per the germline V gene, CDR1 is KGHSH and CDR2 is LQKENI. The junction had 10 bases not matched to a gene; V was cut back by 4 bases and J by 6 bases. CDR3 bases: TGTGCCAGCTCACGCCGAAGGACGGACAGGGGGCATGAAAAACTGTTTTTT. It translates to CASSRRRTDRGHEKLFF.

The chain couples TRBV11-3 to TRBJ2-1; a weak D match, TRBD2 (5 bases). Germline V CDR1 and CDR2: SGHNT, YENEEA. The CDR3 loop spans 13 amino acids. Trimming removed 2 bases at V and 7 bases at J, with 9 bases between. CDR3 loop: CASSLNLANEQFF. The CDR3 bases are TGTGCCAGCAGCTTAAATCTAGCTAATGAGCAGTTCTTC.

The V call is TRBV30, the J call TRBJ1-3; D is ambiguous. Trimming took off 3 bases at V and 0 bases at J, with 9 bases between the two ends. The CDR3 extends over 14 amino acids. The germline V gene encodes CDR1 GTSNPN and CDR2 SVGIG (reference sequence). This CDR3 is CAWSGGLSGNTIYF. The CDR3 region has the DNA TGTGCCTGGAGCGGTGGGCTCTCTGGAAACACCATATATTTT. Based on the CDR3 plus reference TRBV30 and TRBJ1-3, the full variable domain is SQTIHQWPATLVQPVGSPLSLECTVEGTSNPNLYWYRQAAGRGLQLLFYSVGIGQISSEVPQNLSASRPQDRQFILSSKKLLLSDSGFYLCAWSGGLSGNTIYFGEGSWLTVV.

The chain recombines TRBV6-4 with TRBJ1-1; 9 positions agree with TRBD1. The CDR3 is 14 residues long. Germline CDR1 is MRHNA and CDR2 is SNTAGT. V trimming: 6 bases; J trimming: 2 bases; junction bases outside the gene matches: 4. Here the CDR3 DNA reads TGTGCCAGCAGGGCGGACAGGGGCAACACTGAAGCTTTCTTT. It specifies CASRADRGNTEAFF.

This clone was detected only once. This sequence joins TRBV5-1 and TRBJ2-1, with a weak D call TRBD2 (6 bases). The germline gives CDR1 SGHRS, CDR2 YFSETQ. This CDR3 is 15 amino acids long. The V end was cut by 3 bases, the J end by 5 bases, with 15 bases between. The CDR3 DNA is TGCGCCAGCAGCTGGGTGGGAGGCAGGAACAATGAGCAGTTCTTC. Residues: CASSWVGGRNNEQFF.

The chain uses TRBV25-1 and TRBJ2-1, with D maybe TRBD1 (6 bases). Germline V gene sequence: CDR1 MGHDK, CDR2 SYGVNS. V was pared by 4 bases and J by 8 bases, with 18 bases between. The CDR3 totals 15 residues. The chain's CDR3 is CASSVAGAGFYEQFF. The CDR3 DNA reads as TGTGCCAGCAGTGTGGCAGGGGCCGGTTTTTATGAGCAGTTCTTC.

This chain links TRBV28 with TRBJ2-1; TRBD2 is a possible D gene (5 bases). Trimming took 2 bases from V and 12 from J, leaving 11 bases between them. The CDR3 is 12 residues long. Germline V CDR1 and CDR2: MDHEN, SYDVKM. This chain's CDR3 is CASSLRRFGQFF. As DNA, the CDR3 is TGTGCCAGCAGTTTAAGGAGGTTTGGGCAGTTCTTC.

This clone was seen a handful of times. The chain employs TRBV27 and TRBJ2-7; D tentatively fits TRBD1 or TRBD2 (5 bases each). CDR1 and CDR2 (germline): MNHEY, SMNVEV (reference sequence). CDR3 size: 14 residues. V lost 9 bases and J lost 5, with 20 bases in between. The CDR3 coding sequence is TGTGCCAGTAGAGATCCGGGACGGCTCCACGAGCAGTACTTC. Translated: CASRDPGRLHEQYF.

This clone was seen more than once but under ten times. The CDR3 DNA reads TGTGCCAGCAGCCAAAACTTAGAAGGAAATGAGCAGTTCTTC. Protein sequence: CASSQNLEGNEQFF. The chain uses TRBV11-2 and TRBJ2-1; D gene uncertain. CDR3 length: 14 residues. CDR1 and CDR2 (germline): SGHAT, FQNNGV. Trimming removed 5 bases from V and 7 bases from J, with 15 bases in between.

The chain employs TRBV3-1 (or the pseudogene TRBV3-2) and TRBJ2-7; D gene unclear. The V and J ends lost 5 bases and 7 bases respectively, with 12 bases between them. The CDR3 extends over 12 amino acids. Germline assignment: CDR1 LGHDT and CDR2 YNNKEL (reference sequence). CDR3 residues: CASSTPGGEQYF. The CDR3 DNA follows: TGTGCCAGCAGCACACCGGGTGGTGAGCAGTACTTC.

The rearrangement joins TRBV10-3 to TRBJ1-5, with D perhaps TRBD1 (5 bases). The germline V and J ends were trimmed by 0 bases and 1 base, with 10 bases remaining between them. The CDR3 is made up of 16 amino acids. CDR1 is ENHRY and CDR2 is SYGVKD in the germline V gene. This CDR3 reads CAISESRGLSNQPQHF. The CDR3 region has the DNA TGTGCCATCAGTGAGTCAAGGGGTTTAAGCAATCAGCCCCAGCATTTT.

The rearrangement uses TRBV6-5 and TRBJ2-1; D remains unclear. V was shortened by 0 bases and J by 0 bases, with 9 bases between the two germline ends. CDR3 length equals 16 residues. CDR1 and CDR2 (germline): MNHEY, SVGAGI. In DNA, the CDR3 is TGTGCCAGCAGTTACTCCGAGACTGGCTCCTACAATGAGCAGTTCTTC. Translated, it gives CASSYSETGSYNEQFF.